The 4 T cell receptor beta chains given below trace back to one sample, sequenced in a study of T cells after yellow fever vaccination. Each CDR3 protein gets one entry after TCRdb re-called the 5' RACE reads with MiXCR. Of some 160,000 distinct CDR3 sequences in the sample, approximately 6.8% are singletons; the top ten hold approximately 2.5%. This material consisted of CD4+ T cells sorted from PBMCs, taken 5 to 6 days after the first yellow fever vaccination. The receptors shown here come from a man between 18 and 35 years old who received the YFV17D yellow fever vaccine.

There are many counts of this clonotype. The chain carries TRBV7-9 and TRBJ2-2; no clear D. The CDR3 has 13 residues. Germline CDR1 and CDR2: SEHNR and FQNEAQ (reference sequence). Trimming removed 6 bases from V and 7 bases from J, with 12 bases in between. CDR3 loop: CASRSLTVGELFF. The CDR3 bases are TGTGCCAGCAGAAGTTTGACGGTCGGGGAGCTGTTTTTT.

As DNA, the CDR3 is TGTGCCAGCAGCTTGGGCCAGGGACTAGATCAAGAGACCCAGTACTTC. The encoded protein is CASSLGQGLDQETQYF. The V and J genes are TRBV7-9 and TRBJ2-5, with 8 bases fitting TRBD2. CDR3 length: 16 residues. The junction had 8 bases not matched to a gene; V was cut back by 3 bases and J by 2 bases. Germline CDR1 SEHNR, CDR2 FQNEAQ (reference sequence).

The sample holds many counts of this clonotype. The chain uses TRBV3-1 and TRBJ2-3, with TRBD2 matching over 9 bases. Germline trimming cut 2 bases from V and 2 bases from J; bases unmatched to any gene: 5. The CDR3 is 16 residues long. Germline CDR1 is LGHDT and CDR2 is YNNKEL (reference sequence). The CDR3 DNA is TGTGCCAGCAGCCAATCAGCGGGGGGCCCCACAGATACGCAGTATTTT. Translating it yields CASSQSAGGPTDTQYF.

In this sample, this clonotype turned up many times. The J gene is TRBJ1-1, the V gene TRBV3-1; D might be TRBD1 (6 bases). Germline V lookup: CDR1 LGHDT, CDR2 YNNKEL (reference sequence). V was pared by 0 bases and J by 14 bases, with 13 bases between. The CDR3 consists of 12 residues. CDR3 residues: CASSQDRGERFF. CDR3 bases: TGTGCCAGCAGCCAAGACAGGGGTGAAAGGTTCTTT. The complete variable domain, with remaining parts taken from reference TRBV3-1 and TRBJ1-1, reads DTAVSQTPKYLVTQMGNDKSIKCEQNLGHDTMYWYKQDSKKFLKIMFSYNNKELIINETVPNRFSPKSPDKAHLNLHINSLELGDSAVYFCASSQDRGERFFGQGTRLTVV.